Here is one T cell receptor beta chain with its context. The antigen this receptor binds is unknown. Base qualities are missing; no much larger clone stands one base away. This specimen comes from a study of blood T cell repertoires in COVID-19 (dated by TCRdb to 2019 to 2021). Concerning the study at large: Collaborator samples came from the United States, Italy and Spain and covered acute and convalescent phases of COVID-19. The material from the prospective study consisted of cDNA or gDNA derived from T cells, B-cell-depleted T cells, or PBMCs. The dataset comprised deeply sampled blood TCRbeta repertoires from subjects exposed to, actively infected with, or recovered from COVID-19. The repertoires were released in a freely available public database meant as a resource for research on the immune response to SARS-CoV-2. The samples were drawn from two sources: the first 160 participants of the ongoing ImmuneRACE study, and 1,254 subjects contributed by 6 global collaborators. Sample metadata almost always included a de-identified subject ID, COVID-19 status, age in years and sex. Where HLA class I and class II types were available, the types were taken from metadata supplied by the sample provider, not from assay-based typing. What the work shows at the level of the full study, not this receptor alone: The quantity of clinical and demographic metadata differed by source and by participant and was supplied without curation.

V lost 5 bases and J lost 0 bases, and the count of bases not matched to a germline gene is 5. There are 15 amino acids in the CDR3, from cysteine to phenylalanine inclusive. Only the CDR3 portion is preserved as DNA: 45 bases, with reading frame beginning at the first base. CDR1 SGHVS and CDR2 FQNEAQ are derived from the germline V gene. TCRbeta CDR3 regions were amplified from genomic DNA by means of the immunoSEQ Assay, a bias-controlled multiplex PCR. In the authors' own workflow: Nucleated cell counts per sample were estimated from amplification of reference gene primers within the assay. To quantify the absolute abundance of each unique TCRbeta CDR3 rearrangement, sequence reads were collapsed and filtered. Productive Simpson clonality was computed per sample as the square root of Simpson's diversity index over productive rearrangements. Not all clones reach the TCRdb copy of this immuneACCESS table, which keeps in-frame sequences only. Checked studies attribute under half of the gap to unresolved V genes and leave the rest unexplained. The V and J calls and clone size come from that table; D and trimming were worked out from the DNA. Across this sample there are fewer than 200,000 clones, with about nine tenths seen only once. The ten largest clones take up 3% to 4.5% of the sample.

Another Seattle source contributed samples from volunteer blood donors who had recovered from COVID-19. Collaborating institutions collected whole blood in K2EDTA tubes following their own protocols. For TCRbeta analysis, collaborator samples were shipped as frozen whole blood, as isolated PBMCs, or as DNA extracted from either sample type. The sequencing input was peripheral blood. The sequence is built from TRBV7-8 and TRBJ2-3, with 7 bases aligning to TRBD1. The source of this sequence is a woman in her sixties or seventies who had recovered from COVID-19. CDR3 reads: CASSGRDSSTDTQYF. Read as DNA, the sequence is TGTGCCAGCAGCGGCCGGGACAGCAGCACAGATACGCAGTATTTT.